These T cell receptor beta chains were read from a single sample in a study of technical replicates of blood from several donors. Profiled with immunoSEQ multiplex PCR; TCRdb holds only in-frame clones, not every one. The sample records more than 65,000 clones, 80% to 95% being singletons. Sample: T cells isolated from PBMCs. The receptors shown here come from a human donor in good health. Both conserved end residues are part of each CDR3. The D gene is left open where the match is weak. Rows may omit the clone size; those that give it use once, few, many or a size class.

.	TRBV27	.	TRBJ2-1	CASSPLIRTYNEQFF	TGTGCCAGCAGCCCCTTAATCAGGACCTACAATGAGCAGTTCTTC
.	TRBV28	.	TRBJ2-7	CASSYYEQYF	TGTGCCAGCAGCTATTACGAGCAGTACTTC
.	TRBV12-5	.	TRBJ2-6	CASGSRSSGANVLTF	TGTGCTAGTGGGAGCAGGTCGTCTGGGGCCAACGTCCTGACTTTC
.	TRBV5-4	once	TRBJ2-1	CASSSRDNEQFF	TGTGCCAGCAGCTCCAGGGACAATGAGCAGTTCTTC
TRBD1	TRBV11-3	.	TRBJ2-7	CASSRDSSYEQYF	TGTGCCAGCAGCCGGGACAGCTCCTACGAGCAGTACTTC
TRBD2	TRBV27	.	TRBJ2-5	CASSLAGGETQYF	TGTGCCAGCAGTTTAGCGGGAGGGGAGACCCAGTACTTC
.	TRBV29-1	.	TRBJ2-2	CSVDRTGELFF	TGCAGCGTTGATCGGACCGGGGAGCTGTTTTTT
TRBD2	TRBV5-1	.	TRBJ2-1	CASSLVLAGDEQFF	TGCGCCAGCAGCTTGGTTCTAGCGGGAGATGAGCAGTTCTTC
.	TRBV14	.	TRBJ1-3	CASSHPWGVNSGNTIYF	TGTGCCAGCAGCCACCCCTGGGGAGTCAACTCTGGAAACACCATATATTTT
TRBD2	TRBV25-1	.	TRBJ2-7	CARVWRGRSYEQYF	TGTGCCAGGGTCTGGCGCGGGAGGTCCTACGAGCAGTACTTC
TRBD1	TRBV29-1	.	TRBJ1-1	CSVQGQTYDEAFF	TGCAGCGTTCAGGGACAGACTTACGATGAAGCTTTCTTT
.	TRBV30	.	TRBJ1-1	CAWSVGRAEAFF	TGTGCCTGGAGTGTTGGGAGGGCTGAAGCTTTCTTT
TRBD1	TRBV5-4	.	TRBJ2-1	CASSLEMDRYNEQFF	TGTGCCAGCAGCTTGGAGATGGACAGGTACAATGAGCAGTTCTTC
TRBD2	TRBV27	once	TRBJ2-7	CASSFLADSSYEQYF	TGTGCCAGCAGTTTTCTAGCGGATTCATCCTACGAGCAGTACTTC
TRBD2	TRBV19	.	TRBJ2-1	CASSWRLAGAIYNEQFF	TGTGCCAGTAGTTGGCGGCTAGCGGGAGCGATATACAATGAGCAGTTCTTC
.	TRBV7-3	.	TRBJ2-7	CASSVDGHNEQYF	TGTGCCAGCAGCGTTGACGGACACAACGAGCAGTACTTC
.	TRBV9	.	TRBJ1-4	CASSMGGRFEKLFF	TGTGCCAGCAGCATGGGGGGTCGTTTTGAAAAACTGTTTTTT
TRBD1	TRBV18	.	TRBJ2-1	CASSPNRGRGHEQFF	TGTGCCAGCTCACCGAACAGGGGACGGGGCCATGAGCAGTTCTTC
.	TRBV19	few	TRBJ2-1	CASSNRRGGASSYNEQFF	TGTGCCAGTAGCAATCGAAGAGGGGGAGCGAGCTCCTACAATGAGCAGTTCTTC
TRBD1	TRBV11-3	.	TRBJ1-1	CASSLEDRVAAFF	TGTGCCAGCAGCTTAGAGGACAGGGTAGCAGCTTTCTTT
TRBD1	TRBV6-5	.	TRBJ1-2	CASRTGGVNYGYTF	TGTGCCAGCAGGACAGGGGGCGTAAACTATGGCTACACCTTC
TRBD1	TRBV4-3	.	TRBJ1-3	CASSQVDRDVNTIYF	TGCGCCAGCAGCCAAGTTGACAGGGATGTAAACACCATATATTTT
TRBD1	TRBV7-9	.	TRBJ1-1	CASSSLGTGWETEAFF	TGTGCCAGCAGCTCCTTGGGGACAGGGTGGGAAACTGAAGCTTTCTTT
.	TRBV7-3	.	TRBJ1-3	CASSLEGGSGNTIYF	TGTGCCAGCAGCCTAGAGGGGGGGTCTGGAAACACCATATATTTT
.	TRBV29-1	.	TRBJ1-5	CSVIEGLNGNQPQHF	TGCAGCGTTATAGAGGGCCTAAATGGCAATCAGCCCCAGCATTTT
TRBD2	TRBV11-3	.	TRBJ2-1	CASSLVGTRMDEQFF	TGTGCCAGCAGCTTAGTTGGGACTAGGATGGATGAGCAGTTCTTC
.	TRBV29-1	once	TRBJ1-1	CSPTGIGTEAFF	TGCAGCCCTACAGGGATTGGCACTGAAGCTTTCTTT
.	TRBV7-9	.	TRBJ2-1	CASEKAYNEQFF	TGTGCCAGCGAGAAAGCCTACAATGAGCAGTTCTTC
.	TRBV15	.	TRBJ1-2	CATSRARGYGYTF	TGTGCCACCAGCAGAGCCAGAGGGTATGGCTACACCTTC
.	TRBV2	.	TRBJ2-1	CASSELVAHNEQFF	TGTGCCAGCAGTGAACTTGTAGCCCACAATGAGCAGTTCTTC
TRBD2	TRBV28	.	TRBJ2-3	CASPPGLAAFTDTQYF	TGTGCCAGTCCCCCGGGACTAGCGGCTTTCACAGATACGCAGTATTTT
.	TRBV30	.	TRBJ2-1	CAWEGSYNEQFF	TGTGCCTGGGAGGGCTCCTACAATGAGCAGTTCTTC
.	TRBV7-6	.	TRBJ1-1	CASSLRVGTEAFF	TGTGCCAGCAGCCTCAGGGTTGGGACTGAAGCTTTCTTT
.	TRBV7-2	.	TRBJ2-1	CASSLGRRGNNEQFF	TGTGCCAGCAGCTTAGGTCGCAGGGGCAACAATGAGCAGTTCTTC
.	TRBV30	.	TRBJ1-3	CAWSAGGNTIYF	TGTGCCTGGAGTGCGGGTGGAAACACCATATATTTT
TRBD2	TRBV7-3	.	TRBJ2-7	CASSLRLAGGSYEQYF	TGTGCCAGCAGCTTACGGCTAGCGGGAGGCTCCTACGAGCAGTACTTC